The TCR beta chain described here comes from a study of neurological immune-mediated disorders. The study's findings and limits: The multiple sclerosis repertoire cluster lacked an association with any feature, whether clinical or MRI.

This clonotype occurred many times. Its matching antigen is unknown. V was clipped by 6 bases and J by 5 bases; unmatched bases: 5. Germline CDR1 is LGHDT and CDR2 is YNNKEL (reference sequence). The CDR3 runs 13 residues. It was by 5'RACE with 10-nucleotide random UMIs that the cDNA was made. TCRdb reprocessed the 5' RACE reads via MiXCR and lists one record per CDR3 protein. The sample lists tens of thousands of distinct CDR3 sequences, 3.9% occurring once. The source of this sequence is a man aged 30 to 39 with multiple sclerosis. Sequencing used PBMCs. V gene TRBV3-1 combines with J gene TRBJ1-1, with 8 nucleotides matching TRBD1. The CDR3: CASRGQEGTEAFF. DNA for the CDR3: TGTGCCAGCAGGGGACAGGAGGGAACTGAAGCTTTCTTT.